This TCR beta chain came from a study of cytomegalovirus exposure and HLA in healthy donors. The CDR3 covers 13 residues. In germline, CDR1 is MDHEN, CDR2 SYDVKM. The V gene end was trimmed by 7 bases and the J gene end by 7 bases; junction bases not matched to a gene: 6. It was with 60 Vbeta and 13 Jbeta primers that the PCR ran. Assay used: immunoSEQ multiplex PCR; TCRdb lists only in-frame clones, some missing. Of about 180,000 clones in the sample, around 80% are singletons; the top ten hold under 2%. Findings of the study overall: Later on, a genetic analysis was performed. It linked a missense variant in DCLRE1C with V- and J-gene trimming of TCR beta. Another analysis was done later, and it associated 16,951 TCR beta sequences with HLA alleles at 0.05 false discovery rate.

With respect to this clone: Its specificity is not known.

This sequence joins TRBV28 and TRBJ1-4, with 7 bases lining up with TRBD1. Sequencing was carried out using PBMCs. The clonotype was recovered from a young man in good health and CMV-seronegative. CDR3 sequence (DNA): TGTGCCAGCACAGGGGGGATTGGTGAAAAACTGTTTTTT. Translating it yields CASTGGIGEKLFF.